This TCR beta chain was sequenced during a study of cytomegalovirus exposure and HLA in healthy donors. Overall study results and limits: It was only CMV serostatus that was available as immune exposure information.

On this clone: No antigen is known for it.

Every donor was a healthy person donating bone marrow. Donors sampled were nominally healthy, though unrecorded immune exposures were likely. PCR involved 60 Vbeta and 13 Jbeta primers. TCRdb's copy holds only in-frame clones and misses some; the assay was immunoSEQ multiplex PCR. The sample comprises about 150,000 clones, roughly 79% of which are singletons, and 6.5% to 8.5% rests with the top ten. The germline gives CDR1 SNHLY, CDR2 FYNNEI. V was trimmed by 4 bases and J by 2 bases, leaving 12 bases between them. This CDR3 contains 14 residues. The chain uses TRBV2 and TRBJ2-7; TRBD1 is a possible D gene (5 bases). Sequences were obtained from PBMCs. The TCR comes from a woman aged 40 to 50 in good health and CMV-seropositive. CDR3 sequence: CASSAFRGPYEQYF. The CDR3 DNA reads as TGTGCCAGCAGTGCCTTTAGGGGCCCCTACGAGCAGTACTTC.